This T cell receptor (beta chain) was found in a study of circulating CD8 cells and anti-PD-1 response in melanoma. Study context: Patients received intravenous nivolumab, 3 mg/kg, every 2 weeks.

Between the trimmed V and J ends, which lost 6 bases and 4 bases, there was a span of 14 bases. The germline gives CDR1 MRHNA, CDR2 SNTAGT. The CDR3 loop spans 14 amino acids. General study results and limits: PD-1 and DPOS subsets showed similar, higher clonality than DNEG. Subset repertoires were largely private at M1, with under 8% shared.

By its share, this clonotype is large. Its antigen is currently unknown. Each library started from 15 ng of total RNA using the QIAseq Immune Repertoire TCR panel. Each CDR3 protein gets one entry after TCRdb re-called the reads with MiXCR. The table includes some 1,000 distinct CDR3 sequences, about 6.8% detected once. Four subsets defined by PD-1 and/or TIGIT were sorted from live CD3+CD8+TCRalphabeta+ cells. The V call is TRBV6-4, the J call TRBJ2-3, with a possible D match to TRBD2 (5 bases). Sequenced here: CD8+ T cells from PBMCs, sampled at baseline or after one month of anti-PD-1 therapy (not recorded which). The origin of this receptor is a human donor with melanoma. CDR3 DNA sequence: TGTGCCAGCAGCGCCGGACTGGAAGCAGATACGCAGTATTTT. This sequence encodes CASSAGLEADTQYF.